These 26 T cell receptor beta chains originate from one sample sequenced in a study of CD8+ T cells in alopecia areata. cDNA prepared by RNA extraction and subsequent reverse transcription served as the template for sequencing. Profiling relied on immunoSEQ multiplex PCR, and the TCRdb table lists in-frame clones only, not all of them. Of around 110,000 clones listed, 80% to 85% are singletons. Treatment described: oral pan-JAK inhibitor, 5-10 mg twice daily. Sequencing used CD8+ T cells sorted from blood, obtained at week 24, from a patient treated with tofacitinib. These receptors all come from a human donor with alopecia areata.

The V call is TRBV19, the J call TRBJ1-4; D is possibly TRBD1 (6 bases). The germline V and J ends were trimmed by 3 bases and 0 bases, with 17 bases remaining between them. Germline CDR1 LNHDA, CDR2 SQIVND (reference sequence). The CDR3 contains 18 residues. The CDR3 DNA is TGTGCCAGTAGTATCCCGGACAGCGGCTTCTCAACTAATGAAAAACTGTTTTTT. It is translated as CASSIPDSGFSTNEKLFF.

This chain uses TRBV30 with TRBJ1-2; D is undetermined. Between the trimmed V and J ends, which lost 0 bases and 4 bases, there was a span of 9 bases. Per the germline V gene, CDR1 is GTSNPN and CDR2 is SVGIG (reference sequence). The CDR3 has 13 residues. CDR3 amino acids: CAWSVNQFYGYTF. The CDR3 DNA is TGTGCCTGGAGTGTTAACCAGTTCTATGGCTACACCTTC.

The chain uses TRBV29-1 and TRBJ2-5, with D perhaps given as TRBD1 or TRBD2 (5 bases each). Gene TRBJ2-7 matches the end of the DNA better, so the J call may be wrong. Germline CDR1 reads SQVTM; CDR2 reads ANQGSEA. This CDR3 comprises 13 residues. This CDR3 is CSVGDHSSYEQYF. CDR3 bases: TGCAGCGTTGGGGACCACTCCTCCTACGAGCAGTACTTC.

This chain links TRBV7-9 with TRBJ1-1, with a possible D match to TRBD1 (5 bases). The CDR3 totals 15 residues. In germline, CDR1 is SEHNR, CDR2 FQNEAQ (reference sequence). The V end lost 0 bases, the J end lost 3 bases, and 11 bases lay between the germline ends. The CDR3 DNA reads TGTGCCAGCAGCTTAGCGGCAGGGTGGTACACTGAAGCTTTCTTT. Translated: CASSLAAGWYTEAFF. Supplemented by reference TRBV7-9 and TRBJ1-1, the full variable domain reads DTGVSQNPRHKITKRGQNVTFRCDPISEHNRLYWYRQTLGQGPEFLTYFQNEAQLEKSRLLSDRFSAERPKGSFSTLEIQRTEQGDSAMYLCASSLAAGWYTEAFFGQGTRLTVV.

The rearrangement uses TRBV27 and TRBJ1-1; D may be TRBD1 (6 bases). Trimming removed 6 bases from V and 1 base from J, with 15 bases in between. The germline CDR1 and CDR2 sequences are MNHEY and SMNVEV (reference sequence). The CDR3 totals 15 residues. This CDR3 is CASRRGDGSNTEAFF. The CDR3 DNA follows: TGTGCCAGCAGAAGGGGGGACGGTTCGAACACTGAAGCTTTCTTT.

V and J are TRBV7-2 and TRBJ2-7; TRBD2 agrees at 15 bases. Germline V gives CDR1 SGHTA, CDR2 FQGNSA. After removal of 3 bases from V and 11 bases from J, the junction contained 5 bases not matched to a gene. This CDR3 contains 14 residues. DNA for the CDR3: TGTGCCAGCAGCTTCGGGACTAGCGGGGGGCTGGAGTACTTC. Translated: CASSFGTSGGLEYF.

CDR3: CASQGQSSYEQYF. As DNA, the CDR3 is TGTGCCAGCCAGGGACAGAGCTCCTACGAGCAGTACTTC. The chain combines TRBV27 with TRBJ2-7, with 7 bases lining up with TRBD1. This CDR3 region has 13 residues. With 8 bases clipped from V and 0 bases from J, the junction kept 4 bases outside the gene matches. Germline CDR1 MNHEY, CDR2 SMNVEV (reference sequence).

CDR3 bases: TGTGCCATCAGTTTTGCGGGGAACACCGGGGAGCTGTTTTTT. Translated, it gives CAISFAGNTGELFF. The chain combines TRBV10-3 with TRBJ2-2, with D possibly being TRBD2 (5 bases). The CDR3 is 14 amino acids. The germline V and J ends were trimmed by 5 bases and 1 base, with 8 bases remaining between them. From germline, CDR1 is ENHRY and CDR2 SYGVKD.

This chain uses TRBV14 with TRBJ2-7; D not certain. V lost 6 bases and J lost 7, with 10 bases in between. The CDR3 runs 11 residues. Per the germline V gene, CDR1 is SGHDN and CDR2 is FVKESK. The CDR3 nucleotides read TGTGCCAGCAGTATACACCTAGAGCAGTACTTC. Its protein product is CASSIHLEQYF.

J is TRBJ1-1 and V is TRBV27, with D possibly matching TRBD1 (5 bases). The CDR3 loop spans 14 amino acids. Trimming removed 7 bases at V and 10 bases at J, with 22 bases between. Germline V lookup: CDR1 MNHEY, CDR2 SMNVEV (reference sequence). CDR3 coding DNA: TGTGCCAGCACCCGCATTGGATTTGGACAAGGAGCTTTCTTT. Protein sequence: CASTRIGFGQGAFF.

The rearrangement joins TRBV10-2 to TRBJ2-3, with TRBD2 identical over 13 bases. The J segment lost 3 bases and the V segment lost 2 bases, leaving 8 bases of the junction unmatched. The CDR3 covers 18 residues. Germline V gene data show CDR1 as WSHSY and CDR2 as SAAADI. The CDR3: CASSETTSGGIQTDTQYF. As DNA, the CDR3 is TGCGCCAGCAGTGAGACGACTAGCGGGGGGATTCAGACAGATACGCAGTATTTT.

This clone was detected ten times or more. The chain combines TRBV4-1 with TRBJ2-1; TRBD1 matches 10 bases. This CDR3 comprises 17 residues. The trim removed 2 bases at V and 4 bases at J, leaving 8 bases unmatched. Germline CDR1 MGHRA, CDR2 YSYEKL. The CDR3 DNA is TGCGCCAGCAGCCAATGGGCAGCGGGACAGGGGTACAATGAGCAGTTCTTC. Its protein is CASSQWAAGQGYNEQFF.

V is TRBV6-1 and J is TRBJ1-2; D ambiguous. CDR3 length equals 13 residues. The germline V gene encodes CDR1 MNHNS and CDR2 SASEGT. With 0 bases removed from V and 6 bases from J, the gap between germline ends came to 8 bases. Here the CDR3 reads CASSEALTNGYTF. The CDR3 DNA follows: TGTGCCAGCAGTGAAGCGCTAACGAATGGCTACACCTTC.

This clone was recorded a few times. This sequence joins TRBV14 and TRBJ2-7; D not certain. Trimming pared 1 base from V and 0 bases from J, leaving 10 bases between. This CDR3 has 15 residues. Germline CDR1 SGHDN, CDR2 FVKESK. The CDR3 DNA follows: TGTGCCAGCAGCCAAGGGGCAGGCAACTCCTACGAGCAGTACTTC. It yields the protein CASSQGAGNSYEQYF.

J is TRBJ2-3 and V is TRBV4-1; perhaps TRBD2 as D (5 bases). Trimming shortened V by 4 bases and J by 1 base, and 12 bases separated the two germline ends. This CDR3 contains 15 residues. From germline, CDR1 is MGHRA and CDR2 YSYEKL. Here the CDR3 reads CASSPRQEGTDTQYF. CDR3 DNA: TGCGCCAGCAGCCCGCGTCAGGAGGGCACAGATACGCAGTATTTT.

The CDR3 protein is CASSPTSGGSYEQYF. The CDR3 DNA is TGTGCCAGCAGCCCCACGAGCGGGGGCTCCTACGAGCAGTACTTC. The genes are TRBV5-4 and TRBJ2-7, with TRBD2 identical over 8 bases. Per the germline V gene, CDR1 is SGHNT and CDR2 is YYREEE (reference sequence). V shed 4 bases, J shed 0 bases, and the junction held 6 bases outside the gene matches. The CDR3 totals 15 residues.

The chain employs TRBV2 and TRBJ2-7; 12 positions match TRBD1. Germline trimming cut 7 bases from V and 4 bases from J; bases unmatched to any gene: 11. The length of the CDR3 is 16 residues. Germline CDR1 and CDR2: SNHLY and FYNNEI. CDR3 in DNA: TGTGCCAGCATGGAGGTTTCGGGACAGGGGGCTTACGAGCAGTACTTC. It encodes CASMEVSGQGAYEQYF.

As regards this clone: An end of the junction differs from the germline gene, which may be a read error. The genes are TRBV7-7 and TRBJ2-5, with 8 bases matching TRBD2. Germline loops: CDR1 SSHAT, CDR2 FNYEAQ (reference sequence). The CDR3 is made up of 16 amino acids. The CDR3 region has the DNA TGTGCTAGCAGCACAGCGGGCGGGACTAGGACGGAGACCCAGTACTTC. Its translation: CASSTAGGTRTETQYF.

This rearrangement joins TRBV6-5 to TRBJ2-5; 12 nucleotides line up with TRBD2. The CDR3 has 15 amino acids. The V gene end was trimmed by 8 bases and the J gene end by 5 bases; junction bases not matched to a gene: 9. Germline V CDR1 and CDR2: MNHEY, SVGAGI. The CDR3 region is CASATSGGPGETQYF. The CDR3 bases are TGTGCCAGCGCGACTAGCGGGGGCCCGGGGGAGACCCAGTACTTC.

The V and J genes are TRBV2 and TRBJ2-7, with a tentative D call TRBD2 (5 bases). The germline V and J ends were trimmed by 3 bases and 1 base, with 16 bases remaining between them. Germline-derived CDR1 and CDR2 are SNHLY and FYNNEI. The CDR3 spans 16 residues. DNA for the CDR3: TGTGCCAGCAGTGAGGAGGTAGCAGGCGCGTCCTACGAGCAGTACTTC. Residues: CASSEEVAGASYEQYF.

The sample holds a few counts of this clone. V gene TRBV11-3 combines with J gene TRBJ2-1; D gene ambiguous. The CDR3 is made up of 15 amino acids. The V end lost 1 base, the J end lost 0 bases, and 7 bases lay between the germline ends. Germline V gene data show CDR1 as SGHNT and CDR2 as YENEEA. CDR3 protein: CASSLVMSSYNEQFF. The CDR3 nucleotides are TGTGCCAGCAGCTTAGTGATGAGCTCCTACAATGAGCAGTTCTTC.

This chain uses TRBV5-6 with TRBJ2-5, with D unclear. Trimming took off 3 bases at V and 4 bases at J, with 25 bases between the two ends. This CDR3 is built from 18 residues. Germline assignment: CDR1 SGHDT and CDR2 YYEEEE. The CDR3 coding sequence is TGTGCCAGCAGCTACCTCCTGAGACTTGAGAGTTCCCCAGAGACCCAGTACTTC. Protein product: CASSYLLRLESSPETQYF.

The CDR3 DNA reads as TGTGCCAGCAGCGAAGGCGGGGGGGCAATGGAGACCCAGTACTTC. The encoded protein is CASSEGGGAMETQYF. This chain uses TRBV9 with TRBJ2-5, with 9 positions matching TRBD2. The CDR3 is 15 amino acids. Trimming took 3 bases from V and 5 from J; bases not matched to a gene: 8. Per germline, CDR1 SGDLS and CDR2 YYNGEE.

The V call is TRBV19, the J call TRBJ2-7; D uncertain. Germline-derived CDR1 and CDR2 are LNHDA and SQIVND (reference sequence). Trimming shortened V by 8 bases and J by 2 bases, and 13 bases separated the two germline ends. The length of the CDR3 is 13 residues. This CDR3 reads CASAKDLTYEQYF. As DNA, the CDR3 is TGTGCCAGTGCCAAGGACCTGACCTACGAGCAGTACTTC.

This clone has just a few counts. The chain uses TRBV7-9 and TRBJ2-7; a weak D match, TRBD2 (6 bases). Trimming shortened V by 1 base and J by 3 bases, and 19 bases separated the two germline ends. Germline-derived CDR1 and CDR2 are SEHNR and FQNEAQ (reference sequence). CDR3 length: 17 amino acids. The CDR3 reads CASSLEVLYGEVYEQYF. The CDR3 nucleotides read TGTGCCAGCAGCTTAGAAGTCCTCTACGGGGAGGTCTACGAGCAGTACTTC.

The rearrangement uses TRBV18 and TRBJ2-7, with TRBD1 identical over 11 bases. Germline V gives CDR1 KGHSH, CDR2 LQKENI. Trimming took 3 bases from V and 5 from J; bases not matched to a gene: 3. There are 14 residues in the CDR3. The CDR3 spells CASSPGQGADEQYF. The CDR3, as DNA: TGTGCCAGCTCACCCGGACAGGGGGCGGACGAGCAGTACTTC. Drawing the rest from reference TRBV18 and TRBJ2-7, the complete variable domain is NAGVMQNPRHLVRRRGQEARLRCSPMKGHSHVYWYRQLPEEGLKFMVYLQKENIIDESGMPKERFSAEFPKEGPSILRIQQVVRGDSAAYFCASSPGQGADEQYFGPGTRLTVT.